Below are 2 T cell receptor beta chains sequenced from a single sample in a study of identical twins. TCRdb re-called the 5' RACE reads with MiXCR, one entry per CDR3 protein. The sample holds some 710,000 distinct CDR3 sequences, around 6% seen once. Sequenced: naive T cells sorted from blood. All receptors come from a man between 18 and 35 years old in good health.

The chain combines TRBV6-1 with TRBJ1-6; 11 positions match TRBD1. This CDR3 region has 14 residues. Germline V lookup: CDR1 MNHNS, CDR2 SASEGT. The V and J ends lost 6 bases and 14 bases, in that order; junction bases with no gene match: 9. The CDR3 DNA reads TGTGCCAGCAGATCGCCGGGACAGGGGGACGCCCTCCACTTT. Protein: CASRSPGQGDALHF.

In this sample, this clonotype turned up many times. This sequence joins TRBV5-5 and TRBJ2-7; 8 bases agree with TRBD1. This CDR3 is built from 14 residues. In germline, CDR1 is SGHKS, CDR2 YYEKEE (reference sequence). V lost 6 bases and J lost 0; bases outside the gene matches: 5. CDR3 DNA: TGTGCCAGCACCCGGACAGGGAGCTCCTACGAGCAGTACGTC. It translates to CASTRTGSSYEQYV.